Detailed here is one TCR beta chain. Its antigen is currently not known. Base-call qualities are not available, and no considerably larger clone is one nucleotide away. This entry belongs to a study of CD8 T cells in Susac syndrome (dated by TCRdb to about 2019). Notes on the research overall: Among the Susac syndrome patients who were sequenced, clinically active disease was present in six and clinical remission was observed in fewer than 10. At the time of blood withdrawal, Susac syndrome patients were either therapy-naive, taking corticosteroids (with some also receiving IVIg), or on IVIg alone. Whether CD8+ T cell activation and differentiation in Susac syndrome was antigen driven was tested using repertoire sequencing. The study at large found these results: In patients with Susac syndrome, the CD4+ T cell repertoire showed no detectable clonal expansion. The study acknowledged that relatively few individuals were included in the TCR sequencing and HLA analysis.

RNA was extracted with the RNeasy kit and roughly 0.5 to 1 ug was reverse transcribed using random hexamers. The immunoSEQ multiplex PCR assay, which covers 54 Vbeta and 13 Jbeta segments, was used to amplify TCR beta CDR3 regions. To correct PCR amplification bias, a synthetic template baseline was used for both primer optimization and computational correction. The study's processing was this. Reads were annotated to V, D and J genes according to IMGT and were analyzed with immunoSEQ Analyzer, with only productive sequences retained. Clonality was calculated as one minus the Shannon entropy normalized by log2 of the number of productive unique sequences. For each patient and control, public and private clones were evaluated within the 100 most prevalent clones. Susac-specific clones were defined as absent from healthy and MS cohorts, about 1,000 published viral clones and other ImmuneACCESS disease sequences. TCRdb handled the public reads itself, with Q25 trimming in fastp and clone calling in MiXCR, and kept productive beta chains. Each record represents a unique CDR3 protein, reported with the most common genes and DNA among its rows. It is TCRdb's table, rather than the study itself, that gives the V and J calls and clone size. Present in this sample are a few hundred thousand distinct CDR3 sequences, about 94% of which were seen just once. The top ten clonotypes cover about 0.14% of the sample.

At the junction V is shortened by 3 bases and J by 3 bases, with 14 bases in between. CDR1 is given as LGHNA and CDR2 as YSLEER, both from the germline V gene. The CDR3 goes from the cysteine to the phenylalanine over 16 residues. Only the CDR3 portion is preserved as DNA: 48 bases, with reading frame beginning at the first base. Peripheral blood CD8+ and CD4+ T cells from healthy donors, Susac syndrome patients and multiple sclerosis patients were profiled by high-throughput TCR beta sequencing. The Susac syndrome patients fulfilled recently defined diagnostic criteria for definite or probable disease. Bulk CD8+ and CD4+ T cells were purified magnetically by negative isolation, whereas CD8+ TEMRA cells were enriched by FACS. Blood was collected in EDTA tubes and processed within 24 hours, with PBMCs isolated through density gradient centrifugation. PBMCs intended for TCR sequencing were cryopreserved in liquid nitrogen and thawed later in a water bath at 37 degrees C. The sorted or isolated CD4+, CD8+ and CD8+ TEMRA cells reached a purity of at least 90%.

The specimen sequenced was CD4+ T cells from PBMCs. The TCR sequence derives from a human donor with Susac syndrome. The chain is made from TRBV4-3 and TRBJ2-2; the D region possibly corresponds to TRBD1 (6 bases align). The CDR3 region has the sequence CASSQHTGPDTGELFF. The DNA sequence is TGCGCCAGCAGCCAGCACACAGGGCCCGACACCGGGGAGCTGTTTTTT.